Detailed here is one T cell receptor (beta chain). The sample is drawn from a study of radiation and T cells in renal cell carcinoma. Time point reported: baseline pretreatment blood. The treatment is: 15 Gy SBRT to primary tumor, nephrectomy 4 weeks later. Generated by immunoSEQ multiplex PCR, the TCRdb table keeps only in-frame clones and is missing some. The table lists approximately 150,000 clones, roughly nine tenths of them singletons. The germline gives CDR1 SGHDT, CDR2 YYEEEE. V dropped 0 bases and J dropped 9 bases, with 22 bases sitting between them. The CDR3 totals 17 residues. Source: blood, taken from a patient whose treatment included radiotherapy and nephrectomy. The chain carries TRBV5-6 and TRBJ2-1, with D perhaps matching TRBD1 (5 bases). The receptor's source is a woman between 65 and 79 years old with renal cell carcinoma. The CDR3 sequence is CASSLAVVWGRTIEQFF. The CDR3 bases are TGTGCCAGCAGCTTGGCCGTGGTGTGGGGCCGAACAATTGAGCAGTTCTTC.